This T cell receptor (beta chain) was retrieved from a study of graft-versus-host responses after intestinal transplantation. Study-level information: Anti-thymocyte globulin induction was given to all recipients, followed by tacrolimus and steroids for roughly three years.

The germline V gene has CDR1 SGHDT and CDR2 YYEEEE. Unmatched junction bases numbered 4, after V lost 4 bases and J lost 1 base. The CDR3 runs 15 residues. On this clone: Its antigen is currently unknown.

Study results and limitations: Patients who carried graft-donor T cell macrochimerism also had high graft-versus-host to host-versus-graft clonal ratios in their allografts. GvH clones turned up in recipient marrow; some had shown up first in ileum or blood.

The data were produced by immunoSEQ multiplex PCR, yet TCRdb's version contains in-frame clones alone and is incomplete. The sample contains approximately 76,000 clones, approximately 80% of which appear only once. The chain carries TRBV5-6 and TRBJ2-2; TRBD2 matches 7 bases. The TCR comes from a human donor who was the organ donor for an intestinal transplant. Sequencing was performed on unstimulated CD4+ T cells sorted from spleen or lymph node cells, taken before transplant. The CDR3: CASSLAVMNTGELFF. CDR3 nucleotides: TGTGCCAGCAGCCTAGCGGTAATGAACACCGGGGAGCTGTTTTTT.